This T cell receptor (beta chain) was found in a study of graft-versus-host responses after intestinal transplantation. For the study at large: Anti-thymocyte globulin induction was given to all recipients, followed by tacrolimus and steroids for roughly three years. Overall study findings and caveats: The study found high graft-versus-host to host-versus-graft clonal ratios in allografts of patients with graft-donor T cell macrochimerism. Detection of GvH clones occurred in recipient marrow, and some had their first appearance in ileum or blood.

Of note for this clone: The antigen is undetermined.

Method: immunoSEQ multiplex PCR; TCRdb's copy keeps in-frame clones and lacks some. The sample carries nearly 90,000 clones, around four fifths recorded once. Germline values: CDR1 SGHAT, CDR2 FQNNGV. The trim removed 5 bases at V and 4 bases at J, leaving 13 bases unmatched. The CDR3 totals 17 residues. The chain recombines TRBV11-2 with TRBJ2-5; 10 bases are a match to TRBD2. The sample here was unstimulated CD8+ T cells sorted from spleen or lymph node cells, taken before intestinal transplant. The source of this sequence is a human donor who received an intestinal transplant. DNA of the CDR3: TGTGCCAGCAGCACAGGGGAGCGGGAGGGCCAGGGAGAGACCCAGTACTTC. Translating it yields CASSTGEREGQGETQYF.